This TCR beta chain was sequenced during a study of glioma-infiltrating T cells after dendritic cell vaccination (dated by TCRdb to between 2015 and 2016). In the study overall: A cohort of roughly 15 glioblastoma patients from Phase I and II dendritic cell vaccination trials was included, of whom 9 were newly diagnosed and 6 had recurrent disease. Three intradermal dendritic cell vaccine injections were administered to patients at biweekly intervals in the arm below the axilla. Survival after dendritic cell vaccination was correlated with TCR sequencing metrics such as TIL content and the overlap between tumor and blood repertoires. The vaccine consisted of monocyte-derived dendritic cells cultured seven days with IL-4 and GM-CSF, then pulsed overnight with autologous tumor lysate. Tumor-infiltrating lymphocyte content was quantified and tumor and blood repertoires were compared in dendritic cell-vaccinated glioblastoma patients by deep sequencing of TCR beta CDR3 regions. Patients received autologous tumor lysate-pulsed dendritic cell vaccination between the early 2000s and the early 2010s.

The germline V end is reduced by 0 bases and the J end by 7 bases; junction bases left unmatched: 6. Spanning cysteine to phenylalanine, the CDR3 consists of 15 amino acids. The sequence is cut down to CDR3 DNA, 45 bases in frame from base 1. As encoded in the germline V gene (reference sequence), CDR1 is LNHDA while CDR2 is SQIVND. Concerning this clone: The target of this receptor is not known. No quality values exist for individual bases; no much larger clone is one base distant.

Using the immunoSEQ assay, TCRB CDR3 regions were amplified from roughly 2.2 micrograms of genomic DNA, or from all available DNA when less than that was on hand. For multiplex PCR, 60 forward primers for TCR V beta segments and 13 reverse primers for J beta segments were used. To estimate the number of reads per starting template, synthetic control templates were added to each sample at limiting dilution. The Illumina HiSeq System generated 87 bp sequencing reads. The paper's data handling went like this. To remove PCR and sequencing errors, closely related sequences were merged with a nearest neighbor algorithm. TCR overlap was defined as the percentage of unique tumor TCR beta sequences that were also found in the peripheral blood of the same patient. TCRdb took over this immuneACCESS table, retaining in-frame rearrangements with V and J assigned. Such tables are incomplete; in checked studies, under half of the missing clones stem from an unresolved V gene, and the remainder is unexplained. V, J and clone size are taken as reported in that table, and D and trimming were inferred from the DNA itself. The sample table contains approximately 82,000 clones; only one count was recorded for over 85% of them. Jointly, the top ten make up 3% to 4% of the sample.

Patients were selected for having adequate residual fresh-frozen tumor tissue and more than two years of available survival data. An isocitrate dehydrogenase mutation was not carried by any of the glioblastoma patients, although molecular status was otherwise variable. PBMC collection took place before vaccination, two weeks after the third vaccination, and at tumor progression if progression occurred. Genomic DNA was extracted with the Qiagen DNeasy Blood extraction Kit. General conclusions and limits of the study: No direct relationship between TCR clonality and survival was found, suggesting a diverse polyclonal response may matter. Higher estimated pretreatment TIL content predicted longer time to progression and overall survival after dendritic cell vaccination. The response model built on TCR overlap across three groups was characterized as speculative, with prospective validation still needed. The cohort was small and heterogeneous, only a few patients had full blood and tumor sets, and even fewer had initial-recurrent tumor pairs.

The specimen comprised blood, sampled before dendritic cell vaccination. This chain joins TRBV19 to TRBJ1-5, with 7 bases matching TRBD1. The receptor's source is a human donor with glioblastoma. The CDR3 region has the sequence CASSIENRGWQPQHF. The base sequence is TGTGCCAGTAGTATAGAGAACAGGGGTTGGCAGCCCCAGCATTTT.